The 30 T cell receptor beta chains in this list originate from one sample, sequenced in a study of early T cells in non-severe SARS-CoV-2 infection. Via MiXCR, TCRdb re-called the 5' RACE reads, giving one row per CDR3 protein. The sample has approximately 97,000 distinct CDR3 sequences; 11% are singletons. The material sequenced was whole blood, taken at baseline. Receptors originate from an adult who was a healthcare worker with PCR-confirmed SARS-CoV-2 infection or an uninfected control (not recorded which).

The CDR3 reads CASSAGDSASPLHF. The CDR3 DNA follows: TGTGCCAGCAGCGCGGGGGACAGCGCTTCACCCCTCCACTTT. The rearrangement joins TRBV9 to TRBJ1-6, with 7 nucleotides matching TRBD1. The CDR3 sequence is 14 residues long. CDR1 and CDR2 (germline): SGDLS, YYNGEE. Unmatched junction bases numbered 6, after V lost 3 bases and J lost 9 bases.

The chain combines TRBV12-3 or TRBV12-4 with TRBJ1-1; 8 bases map to TRBD1. V shed 11 bases, J shed 5 bases, and the junction held 10 bases outside the gene matches. CDR3 size: 13 residues. CDR3 sequence reads: CACIDRGSTEAFF. The CDR3, as DNA: TGTGCCTGCATCGACAGGGGTAGTACTGAAGCTTTCTTT.

In its sample, this clonotype was seen many times. This chain uses TRBV6-6 with TRBJ2-7, with 7 nucleotides matching TRBD1. V lost 6 bases, J lost 5 bases, and 7 bases stayed unmatched. The germline CDR1 and CDR2 sequences are MNHNY and SVGAGI (reference sequence). CDR3 length: 13 residues. CDR3 nucleotides: TGTGCCAGCAGGAGGAACAGGGGTAACGAGCAGTACTTC. Encoded protein: CASRRNRGNEQYF.

This clonotype was detected only a few times. A junction end diverges from the germline sequence, so it may reflect a read error. The chain joins TRBV11-2 to TRBJ2-3; D perhaps matches TRBD2 (5 bases). Germline V gives CDR1 SGHAT, CDR2 FQNNGV. This CDR3 spans 15 amino acids. Here the CDR3 reads CASSLALPGTDTQYF. CDR3 DNA sequence: TGTGCCAGCAGTTTAGCGTTACCAGGCACAGATACGCAGTATTTT.

The chain employs TRBV6-1 and TRBJ1-5, with TRBD1 as a possible D gene (5 bases). Germline V lookup: CDR1 MNHNS, CDR2 SASEGT. The CDR3 has 15 amino acids. CDR3: CAARGRQTSNQPQHF. In DNA, the CDR3 is TGTGCAGCGCGGGGCCGACAGACTAGCAATCAGCCCCAGCATTTT.

The rearrangement links TRBV27 to TRBJ1-1; D uncertain. This CDR3 is built from 13 residues. The germline CDR1 and CDR2 sequences are MNHEY and SMNVEV (reference sequence). Trimming left V 5 bases short and J 3 bases short, with 10 bases between. The CDR3 bases are TGTGCCAGCAGTAACTTGGTGGACACTGAAGCTTTCTTT. Translation gives CASSNLVDTEAFF.

This clonotype has only a few counts. This chain links TRBV5-5 with TRBJ1-1, with a possible D match to TRBD1 (6 bases). Germline V lookup: CDR1 SGHKS, CDR2 YYEKEE (reference sequence). The CDR3 spans 15 residues. V was shortened by 1 base and J by 1 base, with 11 bases between the two germline ends. Written as DNA, the CDR3 is TGTGCCAGCAGCTTGTATGGGGGCGCGAACACTGAAGCTTTCTTT. Protein sequence: CASSLYGGANTEAFF.

This clonotype was recorded a few times. The chain couples TRBV20-1 to TRBJ1-6; 8 nucleotides align to TRBD1. Germline assignment: CDR1 DFQATT and CDR2 SNEGSKA (reference sequence). The CDR3 has 13 residues. V was pared by 5 bases and J by 5 bases, with 2 bases of the junction left unmatched. CDR3: CSAEGQDNSPLHF. The CDR3 coding sequence is TGCAGTGCTGAGGGACAGGATAATTCACCCCTCCACTTT.

This clonotype showed up just a few times. The V call is TRBV11-2, the J call TRBJ2-2, with a tentative D call TRBD2 (6 bases). The CDR3 is 16 residues long. The germline gives CDR1 SGHAT, CDR2 FQNNGV. V shed 1 base and J shed 5 bases, with 14 bases lying between them. CDR3 in amino acids: CASSLAPGARTGELFF. As DNA, the CDR3 is TGTGCCAGCAGCTTAGCTCCGGGAGCGCGGACCGGGGAGCTGTTTTTT. Based on the CDR3 plus reference TRBV11-2 and TRBJ2-2, the full variable domain is EAGVAQSPRYKIIEKRQSVAFWCNPISGHATLYWYQQILGQGPKLLIQFQNNGVVDDSQLPKDRFSAERLKGVDSTLKIQPAKLEDSAVYLCASSLAPGARTGELFFGEGSRLTVL.

This clonotype was detected only a few times. This chain links TRBV27 with TRBJ1-4; D might be TRBD1 (6 bases). The CDR3 length is 17 residues. Per the germline V gene, CDR1 is MNHEY and CDR2 is SMNVEV (reference sequence). Trimming took 0 bases from V and 5 from J, leaving 16 bases between them. CDR3 loop: CASSLSPGAGGNEKLFF. CDR3 in DNA: TGTGCCAGCAGTTTATCTCCGGGGGCTGGTGGGAATGAAAAACTGTTTTTT.

This clonotype was counted a few times. V and J are TRBV19 and TRBJ1-5; possible D gene TRBD1, 6 bases. CDR3 length: 17 residues. Germline V gene data show CDR1 as LNHDA and CDR2 as SQIVND (reference sequence). V lost 1 base and J lost 0, with 13 bases in between. This CDR3 is CASSIVAGAYSNQPQHF. As DNA, the CDR3 is TGTGCCAGTAGTATAGTTGCGGGGGCCTATAGCAATCAGCCCCAGCATTTT. Combining the CDR3 with reference TRBV19 and TRBJ1-5 gives the whole variable domain DGGITQSPKYLFRKEGQNVTLSCEQNLNHDAMYWYRQDPGQGLRLIYYSQIVNDFQKGDIAEGYSVSREKKESFPLTVTSAQKNPTAFYLCASSIVAGAYSNQPQHFGDGTRLSIL.

For this clonotype: It may be a read error: a sequence one base away is much more abundant. This chain joins TRBV7-2 and TRBJ2-5; D may be TRBD2 (6 bases). V gave up 4 bases and J gave up 5 bases, with 17 bases separating them. The CDR3 contains 15 residues. The germline V gene has CDR1 SGHTA and CDR2 FQGNSA. The CDR3 nucleotides read TGTGCCAGCAGCTCAGTAACGGGAGTCGGGGAGACCCAGTACTTC. The encoded protein is CASSSVTGVGETQYF.

The rearrangement joins TRBV7-9 to TRBJ2-7; unclear D gene. Germline CDR1 SEHNR, CDR2 FQNEAQ (reference sequence). The CDR3 spans 13 residues. V dropped 8 bases and J dropped 2 bases, with 13 bases sitting between them. This chain's CDR3 is CASAPAEPYEQYF. CDR3 sequence (DNA): TGTGCCAGCGCCCCTGCGGAGCCCTACGAGCAGTACTTC.

This clonotype was observed a handful of times. The V gene is TRBV25-1, the J gene TRBJ1-1, with 8 positions matching TRBD1. Trimming at V came to 6 bases and at J to 4 bases, leaving 7 bases not matched to a gene. The CDR3 consists of 14 residues. Germline CDR1 MGHDK, CDR2 SYGVNS. The CDR3 reads CASSPTGGGTEAFF. CDR3 DNA: TGTGCCAGCAGCCCAACAGGGGGAGGCACTGAAGCTTTCTTT.

The gene calls are TRBV7-9 and TRBJ2-2, with D unresolved. The CDR3 runs to 14 residues. V was shortened by 6 bases and J by 0 bases, with 8 bases between the two germline ends. Germline V gives CDR1 SEHNR, CDR2 FQNEAQ (reference sequence). The CDR3: CASSPAANTGELFF. CDR3 sequence (DNA): TGTGCCAGCAGTCCAGCCGCGAACACCGGGGAGCTGTTTTTT.

This clonotype was counted only a few times. In nucleotides, the CDR3 is TGTGCCAGCAGCTTAGAGGAATCCTACGAGCAGTACTTC. It codes for CASSLEESYEQYF. V and J are TRBV7-8 and TRBJ2-7; unclear D gene. Germline values: CDR1 SGHVS, CDR2 FQNEAQ. The CDR3 sequence is 13 residues long. V shed 1 base and J shed 1 base, with 5 bases lying between them.

The chain employs TRBV6-2 or TRBV6-3 and TRBJ1-1; 8 nucleotides line up with TRBD1. The trim removed 5 bases at V and 5 bases at J, leaving 13 bases unmatched. The CDR3 spans 16 residues. Germline assignment: CDR1 MNHEY and CDR2 SVGEGT. The CDR3 DNA sequence: TGTGCCAGCAGTGACGACACCAACCAGGGGGCGACTGAAGCTTTCTTT. Its translation is CASSDDTNQGATEAFF.

This clonotype came up many times. The chain is built from TRBV18 and TRBJ2-7; 8 nucleotides agree with TRBD1. V lost 2 bases and J lost 5; bases outside the gene matches: 8. Germline values: CDR1 KGHSH, CDR2 LQKENI. CDR3 length equals 15 residues. The CDR3 loop reads CASSPTDRARNEQYF. The CDR3 DNA reads TGTGCCAGCTCACCAACGGACAGGGCGAGGAACGAGCAGTACTTC.

This clonotype was picked up a small number of times. The gene calls are TRBV12-3 or TRBV12-4 and TRBJ1-2, with D maybe TRBD1 (5 bases). Trimming removed 1 base from V and 4 bases from J, with 10 bases in between. This CDR3 is built from 14 residues. CDR3 in amino acids: CASSLVGPGYGYTF. The CDR3 DNA reads as TGTGCCAGCAGTTTAGTGGGACCCGGCTATGGCTACACCTTC.

As to this clonotype: A much larger clone differs from this one at a single base, so this may be a read error. J is TRBJ2-7 and V is TRBV3-1; D gene ambiguous. The CDR3 is made up of 15 amino acids. CDR1 is LGHDT, CDR2 YNNKEL, per germline (reference sequence). The CDR3 DNA reads TGTGCCTGCAGCCAAGCCGAGTTATACTCCTACGAGCAGTACTTC. Translating it yields CACSQAELYSYEQYF.

This clonotype was counted once. This sequence may be a read error, since a much larger clone differs from it by one base. This chain joins TRBV9 and TRBJ2-1; possibly TRBD1 for D (5 bases). Germline values: CDR1 SGDLS, CDR2 YYNGEE. This CDR3 region has 15 residues. The CDR3 nucleotides are TGTCCCAGCAGCGTAGAAGGGGCCTCCTACAATGAGCAGTTCTTC. Translated, it gives CPSSVEGASYNEQFF.

The rearrangement links TRBV5-4 to TRBJ2-5, with D possibly matching TRBD1 (5 bases). This CDR3 is built from 14 residues. Looked up from germline, CDR1 is SGHNT and CDR2 is YYREEE (reference sequence). Trimming cost V 1 base and J 3 bases, with 10 bases left between them. The CDR3 DNA sequence: TGTGCCAGCAGCTTGTACAGGCAAGAAGAGACCCAGTACTTC. This translates into CASSLYRQEETQYF. Based on the CDR3 plus reference TRBV5-4 and TRBJ2-5, the full variable domain is ETGVTQSPTHLIKTRGQQVTLRCSSQSGHNTVSWYQQALGQGPQFIFQYYREEENGRGNFPPRFSGLQFPNYSSELNVNALELDDSALYLCASSLYRQEETQYFGPGTRLLVL.

This clonotype was seen repeatedly, ten times or more. This chain links TRBV4-1 with TRBJ2-7; 10 bases are shared with TRBD2. This CDR3 comprises 16 residues. V dropped 4 bases and J dropped 3; count of bases not matched to a gene: 9. CDR1 and CDR2 (germline): MGHRA, YSYEKL. CDR3 region: CASSLTGGTSVYEQYF. The CDR3 DNA reads TGCGCCAGCAGCCTTACGGGAGGGACTAGCGTCTACGAGCAGTACTTC.

This chain uses TRBV14 with TRBJ2-3; D may be TRBD1 (6 bases). Trimming took off 4 bases at V and 1 base at J, with 9 bases between the two ends. Germline CDR1 SGHDN, CDR2 FVKESK. The CDR3 consists of 14 residues. In DNA, the CDR3 is TGTGCCAGCAGCCCCTACAGGGGCACAGATACGCAGTATTTT. It is translated as CASSPYRGTDTQYF.

With regard to this clonotype: Germline is not matched at one junction end, which may reflect a read error. The genes are TRBV7-2 and TRBJ1-3; D is ambiguous. CDR1 SGHTA and CDR2 FQGNSA come from the germline V gene. The CDR3 is 13 amino acids. For the CDR3, the DNA is TGTGCCAGCAGCGATAGCTCTGAAAACACCATATATTTT. Protein product: CASSDSSENTIYF.

The chain is built from TRBV7-2 and TRBJ2-7, with D possibly matching TRBD2 (5 bases). The CDR3 has 13 residues. Looked up from germline, CDR1 is SGHTA and CDR2 is FQGNSA. V shed 2 bases and J shed 4 bases, with 9 bases lying between them. CDR3 in DNA: TGTGCCAGCAGCTTAAATTTAGCGTACGAGCAGTACTTC. Amino acid sequence: CASSLNLAYEQYF. The full variable domain, rest sourced from reference TRBV7-2 and TRBJ2-7, is GAGVSQSPSNKVTEKGKDVELRCDPISGHTALYWYRQSLGQGLEFLIYFQGNSAPDKSGLPSDRFSAERTGGSVSTLTIQRTQQEDSAVYLCASSLNLAYEQYFGPGTRLTVT.

This clonotype has a handful of counts. The rearrangement uses TRBV7-3 and TRBJ2-3; possibly TRBD2 for D (6 bases). Germline CDR1 reads SGHTA; CDR2 reads FQGTGA. Trimming stripped 1 base from V and 2 bases from J, with 16 bases between. The CDR3 spans 17 residues. CDR3: CASSLNGAGLTTDTQYF. The CDR3 nucleotides read TGTGCCAGCAGCTTAAATGGTGCTGGACTAACCACAGATACGCAGTATTTT. The whole variable domain, remainder taken from reference TRBV7-3 and TRBJ2-3, is GAGVSQTPSNKVTEKGKYVELRCDPISGHTALYWYRQSLGQGPEFLIYFQGTGAADDSGLPNDRFFAVRPEGSVSTLKIQRTERGDSAVYLCASSLNGAGLTTDTQYFGPGTRLTVL.

This clonotype was observed at least ten times. The chain couples TRBV2 to TRBJ2-7; 8 bases align to TRBD1. Trimming at V came to 4 bases and at J to 5 bases, leaving 7 bases not matched to a gene. Germline lookup yields CDR1 SNHLY and CDR2 FYNNEI. The CDR3 spans 14 residues. This CDR3 is CASSGGTGPNEQYF. The CDR3 nucleotides are TGTGCCAGCAGTGGGGGGACAGGTCCTAACGAGCAGTACTTC.

The chain recombines TRBV20-1 with TRBJ2-7, with 7 positions matching TRBD2. CDR3 size: 14 residues. With 3 bases clipped from V and 3 bases from J, the junction kept 8 bases outside the gene matches. Per the germline V gene, CDR1 is DFQATT and CDR2 is SNEGSKA (reference sequence). The CDR3 bases are TGCAGTGCTAGGAGGCGGGGGAACTACTACGAGCAGTACTTC. Translated, it gives CSARRRGNYYEQYF.

The CDR3 DNA follows: TGTGCCAGCGGGACTATTAGCACAGATACGCAGTATTTT. Its protein product is CASGTISTDTQYF. This chain links TRBV7-3 with TRBJ2-3, with 7 bases that match TRBD2. V shed 8 bases and J 0 bases; nucleotides not matched to a gene: 2. The germline V gene has CDR1 SGHTA and CDR2 FQGTGA. This CDR3 spans 13 amino acids.